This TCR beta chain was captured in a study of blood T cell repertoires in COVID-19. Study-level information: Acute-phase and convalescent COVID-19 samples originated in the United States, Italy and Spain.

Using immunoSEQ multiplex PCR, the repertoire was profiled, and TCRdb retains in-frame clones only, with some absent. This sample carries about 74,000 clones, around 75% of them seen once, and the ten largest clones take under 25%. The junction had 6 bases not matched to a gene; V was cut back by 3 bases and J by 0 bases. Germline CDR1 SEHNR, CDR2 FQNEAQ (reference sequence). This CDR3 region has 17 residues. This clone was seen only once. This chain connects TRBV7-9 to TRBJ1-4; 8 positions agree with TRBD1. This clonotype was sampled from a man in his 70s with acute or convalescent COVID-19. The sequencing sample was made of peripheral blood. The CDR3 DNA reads TGTGCCAGCAGCTTGGGACAGGATGACGCAACTAATGAAAAACTGTTTTTT. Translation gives CASSLGQDDATNEKLFF.